What follows are 14 T cell receptor beta chains derived from one specimen sequenced in a study of cytomegalovirus exposure and HLA in healthy donors. Use of 60 Vbeta and 13 Jbeta primers characterized the PCR. Profiling relied on immunoSEQ multiplex PCR, and the TCRdb table lists in-frame clones only, not all of them. The top ten clones hold around 2.3% of a sample with roughly 190,000 clones, about four fifths of them seen once. What was sequenced was PBMCs. These TCRs come from a woman between 50 and 59 years old in good health and CMV-seronegative.

The rearrangement uses TRBV29-1 and TRBJ2-7; D is perhaps TRBD1 (7 bases). Germline V gene sequence: CDR1 SQVTM, CDR2 ANQGSEA. Trimming took 5 bases from V and 3 from J, leaving 8 bases between them. The CDR3 covers 11 residues. The CDR3 sequence: CSVQGGYEQYF. The DNA of the CDR3 is TGCAGCGTTCAGGGGGGCTACGAGCAGTACTTC.

The genes are TRBV11-2 and TRBJ2-5; D ambiguous. The CDR3 is 14 amino acids. The germline V gene has CDR1 SGHAT and CDR2 FQNNGV. V shed 2 bases and J shed 2 bases, with 9 bases lying between them. The CDR3 loop reads CASSLTTPQETQYF. The DNA for the CDR3 is TGTGCCAGCAGCTTAACGACACCTCAAGAGACCCAGTACTTC.

The chain couples TRBV14 to TRBJ2-5; 9 bases are a match to TRBD2. With V trimmed by 4 bases and J by 5 bases, 8 bases remained unmatched. The V gene's germline CDR1 is SGHDN and CDR2 FVKESK. The CDR3 sequence is 15 residues long. CDR3 sequence (DNA): TGTGCCAGCAGCCCGCGGTCTAGCGGGGTGGAGACCCAGTACTTC. Encoded protein: CASSPRSSGVETQYF.

The CDR3 loop is CASSPQSKLSSGRGEQFF. CDR3 DNA sequence: TGTGCCAGCTCACCACAGTCCAAATTGTCTAGCGGGAGGGGTGAGCAGTTCTTC. The chain links TRBV18 to TRBJ2-1, with 12 nucleotides matching TRBD2. V dropped 1 base and J dropped 9; count of bases not matched to a gene: 13. Germline V gene sequence: CDR1 KGHSH, CDR2 LQKENI. The CDR3 length is 18 residues.

The chain joins TRBV6-5 to TRBJ2-7; tentatively, D is TRBD2 (5 bases). Per germline, CDR1 MNHEY and CDR2 SVGAGI. This CDR3 contains 14 residues. The V end was cut by 5 bases, the J end by 1 base, with 12 bases between. CDR3 in amino acids: CASSASGGSYEQYF. The CDR3 coding sequence is TGTGCCAGCAGTGCCAGCGGTGGGTCCTACGAGCAGTACTTC.

The chain uses TRBV6-1 and TRBJ2-7, with TRBD2 matching 14 bases. J was trimmed by 6 bases and V by 4 bases; bases with no gene match: 8. This CDR3 contains 16 residues. CDR1 MNHNS and CDR2 SASEGT come from the germline V gene. DNA of the CDR3: TGTGCCAGCAGTGTCGAGAGGGGACTAGCGGGAGTCGAGCAGTACTTC. It encodes CASSVERGLAGVEQYF.

The V and J genes are TRBV10-3 and TRBJ1-3, with TRBD1 identical over 11 bases. CDR1 and CDR2 from the germline V gene are ENHRY and SYGVKD. With V trimmed by 5 bases and J by 0 bases, 3 bases remained unmatched. The CDR3 is 16 residues long. This CDR3 is CAISRTGGLSGNTIYF. The CDR3 coding sequence is TGTGCCATCAGTAGGACAGGGGGCCTCTCTGGAAACACCATATATTTT.

The chain is built from TRBV10-1 and TRBJ2-5, with D tentatively TRBD2 (7 bases). This CDR3 spans 13 amino acids. Germline assignment: CDR1 WNHNN and CDR2 SYGVQD (reference sequence). The V end lost 5 bases, the J end lost 4 bases, and 11 bases lay between the germline ends. CDR3 bases: TGCGCCAGCAGTCGGGGGGCCCGAGAGACCCAGTACTTC. Protein: CASSRGARETQYF.

Notes on this clone: Germline is not matched at one junction end, which may reflect a read error. J is TRBJ1-5 and V is TRBV7-9; a possible D gene is TRBD1 (6 bases). Germline CDR1 reads SEHNR; CDR2 reads FQNEAQ (reference sequence). This CDR3 comprises 16 residues. The DNA for the CDR3 is TGTTCCAGCAGCCACAGTACAGGGCCACCGGGACAGCCCCAGCATTTT. The encoded protein is CSSSHSTGPPGQPQHF.

The V and J genes are TRBV7-2 and TRBJ2-5; D unresolved. The CDR3 loop spans 14 amino acids. V lost 3 bases and J lost 2, with 10 bases in between. From germline, CDR1 is SGHTA and CDR2 FQGNSA. The chain's CDR3 is CASSFSAGQETQYF. CDR3 DNA sequence: TGTGCCAGCAGCTTCTCGGCAGGTCAAGAGACCCAGTACTTC.

The chain recombines TRBV7-2 with TRBJ2-3; tentative D call: TRBD2 (5 bases). The CDR3 has 16 amino acids. V lost 3 bases to trimming and J lost 0 bases, with 13 bases between them. Germline V CDR1 and CDR2: SGHTA, FQGNSA. CDR3 in amino acids: CASSFPTGKSTDTQYF. The CDR3 DNA reads as TGTGCCAGCAGCTTTCCGACGGGAAAAAGCACAGATACGCAGTATTTT.

The rearrangement joins TRBV19 to TRBJ1-1; D call uncertain. Per germline, CDR1 LNHDA and CDR2 SQIVND (reference sequence). V lost 3 bases, J lost 5 bases, and 7 bases lay in between. CDR3 size: 12 residues. The CDR3 DNA sequence: TGTGCCAGTAGTATGAGTTGGACTGAAGCTTTCTTT. It yields the protein CASSMSWTEAFF.

The genes are TRBV28 and TRBJ1-5; D is possibly TRBD1 (6 bases). V shed 5 bases and J shed 4 bases, with 18 bases lying between them. The germline V gene has CDR1 MDHEN and CDR2 SYDVKM. The CDR3 is made up of 16 amino acids. CDR3 nucleotides: TGTGCCAGCAGTACCCGCCAGGGGTCGGGGAATCAGCCCCAGCATTTT. Translating gives CASSTRQGSGNQPQHF.

The V and J genes are TRBV5-1 and TRBJ2-5; 7 nucleotides agree with TRBD2. This CDR3 has 15 amino acids. Germline V lookup: CDR1 SGHRS, CDR2 YFSETQ. Trimming cost V 0 bases and J 2 bases; bases outside gene matches: 4. CDR3 loop: CASSLGTSYQETQYF. Here the CDR3 DNA reads TGCGCCAGCAGCTTGGGGACTAGTTATCAAGAGACCCAGTACTTC.